The next 24 T cell receptor beta chains were all read from a single sample in a study of T-cell memory formation after mild COVID-19 (dated by TCRdb to the early 2020s). The method was 5' RACE. Sequencing was carried out with an Illumina NovaSeq 6000. The public reads were run again by TCRdb, first through fastp at Q25 and then through MiXCR, and only productive beta chains were kept. Identical CDR3 protein sequences are pooled into one entry, listed with their most common genes and DNA. The sample has roughly 450,000 distinct CDR3 sequences on record, about 20% of them singletons. Of the sample, 12% is held by the ten largest clones. The specimen sequenced was PBMCs or a T cell subset sorted from them (not recorded which). The receptors originated from an adult woman who had mild COVID-19 (a few samples of this study predate the infection). The sample titles of this study are shuffled in the database, so cell type and time point are left out; the donor was told from shared clones.

CDR3 protein: CASSLSVGYGYTF. In DNA form, the CDR3 reads TGTGCCAGCAGTTTAAGTGTGGGGTATGGCTACACCTTC. V gene TRBV28 combines with J gene TRBJ1-2; D uncertain. Trimming removed 2 bases at V and 5 bases at J, with 9 bases between. Germline CDR1 and CDR2: MDHEN and SYDVKM. The CDR3 length is 13 residues.

This clonotype was counted between two and nine times. The chain has TRBV24-1 and TRBJ2-2; TRBD1 matches 7 bases. This CDR3 is 16 amino acids long. Germline V gene sequence: CDR1 KGHDR, CDR2 SFDVKD. Losses at the gene ends were 7 bases for V and 0 bases for J; bases not matched to a gene: 7. DNA for the CDR3: TGTGCCACCAGCGACAGGGATTTCGCGAACACCGGGGAGCTGTTTTTT. Translating gives CATSDRDFANTGELFF.

The chain employs TRBV9 and TRBJ2-3; 8 nucleotides agree with TRBD1. V shed 3 bases, J shed 0 bases, and the junction held 6 bases outside the gene matches. From germline, CDR1 is SGDLS and CDR2 YYNGEE. This CDR3 has 16 residues. In DNA form, the CDR3 reads TGTGCCAGCAGCGCCCCAGGGGGCGGTAGCACAGATACGCAGTATTTT. It specifies CASSAPGGGSTDTQYF. Variable domain in full (rest from reference TRBV9 and TRBJ2-3): DSGVTQTPKHLITATGQRVTLRCSPRSGDLSVYWYQQSLDQGLQFLIQYYNGEERAKGNILERFSAQQFPDLHSELNLSSLELGDSALYFCASSAPGGGSTDTQYFGPGTRLTVL.

This chain links TRBV12-3 or TRBV12-4 with TRBJ1-3; 9 positions agree with TRBD1. Trimming took 4 bases from V and 4 from J; bases not matched to a gene: 5. The CDR3 is 15 residues long. CDR3 bases: TGTGCCAGCAGTTGGGGACAGGGTGGAGGAAACACCATATATTTT. Protein sequence: CASSWGQGGGNTIYF.

The chain recombines TRBV7-3 with TRBJ2-1; 7 bases map to TRBD2. V shed 2 bases and J 6 bases; nucleotides not matched to a gene: 7. Germline CDR1 SGHTA, CDR2 FQGTGA. CDR3 length: 15 amino acids. CDR3 sequence: CASSLRLAPINEQFF. For the CDR3, the DNA is TGTGCCAGCAGCTTACGACTAGCCCCCATCAATGAGCAGTTCTTC.

The rearrangement uses TRBV5-1 and TRBJ2-4; no firm D call. Trimming removed 0 bases from V and 4 bases from J, with 11 bases in between. The CDR3 is 15 amino acids. CDR1 is SGHRS, CDR2 YFSETQ, per germline. The CDR3 loop is CASSLEAGLKNIQYF. The CDR3 nucleotides read TGCGCCAGCAGCTTGGAGGCAGGTCTAAAAAACATTCAGTACTTC.

The CDR3 region has the DNA TGTGCCAGTAGTATGCGGGATGGTGCGTTGGAGCAGTACTTC. Amino acid sequence: CASSMRDGALEQYF. This chain connects TRBV19 to TRBJ2-7; TRBD2 is a possible D gene (6 bases). CDR3 length: 14 residues. Trimming left V 3 bases short and J 7 bases short, with 16 bases between. The germline gives CDR1 LNHDA, CDR2 SQIVND (reference sequence).

V usage is TRBV18 and J usage is TRBJ1-2; D not certain. CDR3 length: 12 residues. The V gene's germline CDR1 is KGHSH and CDR2 LQKENI. V lost 3 bases to trimming and J lost 8 bases, with 10 bases between them. The CDR3 region has the DNA TGTGCCAGCTCACCCCTTCAAGGAGGCTACACCTTC. It yields the protein CASSPLQGGYTF.

V is TRBV12-3 or TRBV12-4 and J is TRBJ1-5, with a possible D match to TRBD1 (6 bases). The CDR3 is 16 amino acids. Trimming removed 7 bases at V and 3 bases at J, with 19 bases between. CDR3: CASTDSYQGINQPQHF. The CDR3 nucleotides read TGTGCCAGCACGGACAGCTACCAGGGGATCAATCAGCCCCAGCATTTT.

The chain carries TRBV12-3 or TRBV12-4 and TRBJ2-1; 7 nucleotides align to TRBD1. V lost 1 base and J lost 8; bases outside the gene matches: 8. The CDR3 runs 15 residues. The CDR3 reads CASSLVAGGKDEQFF. The CDR3 DNA follows: TGTGCCAGCAGTTTAGTGGCAGGGGGTAAGGATGAGCAGTTCTTC.

The rearrangement uses TRBV12-3 or TRBV12-4 and TRBJ2-7; 8 bases match TRBD1. The CDR3 length is 15 residues. With V trimmed by 5 bases and J by 3 bases, 9 bases remained unmatched. The CDR3 region has the DNA TGTGCCAGCAGTCCGGTGAGACAGGGGATCTACGAGCAGTACTTC. Translated: CASSPVRQGIYEQYF.

This clonotype was counted only a few times. The chain combines TRBV3-1 with TRBJ2-7, with D unresolved. This CDR3 has 14 amino acids. Germline-derived CDR1 and CDR2 are LGHDT and YNNKEL (reference sequence). V dropped 4 bases and J dropped 2 bases, with 12 bases sitting between them. The CDR3 DNA is TGTGCCAGCAGCCTCTCAGGTCCTACCTACGAGCAGTACTTC. It translates to CASSLSGPTYEQYF.

This clonotype was counted between two and nine times. The V gene is TRBV4-2, the J gene TRBJ1-2, with TRBD1 matching over 10 bases. The CDR3 loop spans 15 amino acids. Unmatched junction bases numbered 2, after V lost 0 bases and J lost 4 bases. Per germline, CDR1 LGHNA and CDR2 YNFKEQ. CDR3 bases: TGTGCCAGCAGCCAAGAGACAGGGGGCACCTATGGCTACACCTTC. It specifies CASSQETGGTYGYTF.

The table lists this clonotype with many counts. This chain connects TRBV12-3 or TRBV12-4 to TRBJ2-1; tentatively, D is TRBD1 (6 bases). This CDR3 contains 14 residues. Trimming removed 8 bases from V and 9 bases from J, with 20 bases in between. CDR3 bases: TGTGCCAGCGGTGGTGACCTCAAAGGGGGTGAGCAGTTCTTC. Amino acids: CASGGDLKGGEQFF.

The V gene is TRBV6-6, the J gene TRBJ2-3; TRBD2 matches at 10 bases. The CDR3 is 14 residues long. Germline assignment: CDR1 MNHNY and CDR2 SVGAGI (reference sequence). The J segment lost 5 bases and the V segment lost 8 bases, leaving 7 bases of the junction unmatched. In DNA form, the CDR3 reads TGTGCCAGCCAGCTAGCGGGAGTGAGAGATACGCAGTATTTT. This encodes CASQLAGVRDTQYF.

This clonotype was observed a few times. The chain links TRBV9 to TRBJ2-2; D gene uncertain. V was cut by 0 bases and J by 5 bases, with 11 bases left in between. This CDR3 has 15 amino acids. CDR1 is SGDLS, CDR2 YYNGEE, per germline. The CDR3 coding sequence is TGTGCCAGCAGCGTAGGAGGAAGCCCGACCGGGGAGCTGTTTTTT. This gives the protein CASSVGGSPTGELFF.

The chain links TRBV30 to TRBJ2-3; D remains ambiguous. The length of the CDR3 is 13 residues. V shed 5 bases and J shed 2 bases, with 11 bases lying between them. Germline V gene lookup returns CDR1 GTSNPN and CDR2 SVGIG (reference sequence). Here the CDR3 reads CAWAITHTDTQYF. For the CDR3, the DNA is TGTGCCTGGGCGATTACCCACACAGATACGCAGTATTTT.

This clonotype was counted only a few times. The chain combines TRBV4-1 with TRBJ2-4; 7 nucleotides align to TRBD1. Germline V lookup: CDR1 MGHRA, CDR2 YSYEKL. Trimming cost V 6 bases and J 1 base; bases outside gene matches: 9. The CDR3 has 16 amino acids. The CDR3 DNA reads TGCGCCAGCAGGAAACAGGGGACCTGGGCCAAAAACATTCAGTACTTC. Translating gives CASRKQGTWAKNIQYF.

This clonotype was seen only a few times. The chain employs TRBV5-5 and TRBJ2-7; 10 bases are a match to TRBD1. Per the germline V gene, CDR1 is SGHKS and CDR2 is YYEKEE (reference sequence). CDR3 length: 15 residues. V shed 3 bases and J 3 bases; nucleotides not matched to a gene: 6. CDR3 sequence: CASSSGQGIIYEQYF. The CDR3 DNA reads as TGTGCCAGCAGCTCGGGACAGGGGATCATCTACGAGCAGTACTTC.

The rearrangement links TRBV11-3 to TRBJ1-2; D is undetermined. CDR1 SGHNT and CDR2 YENEEA come from the germline V gene. The V end lost 5 bases, the J end lost 2 bases, and 15 bases lay between the germline ends. This CDR3 contains 15 residues. The CDR3 nucleotides are TGTGCCAGCAGCCCAGCTGTTACAGTCAACTATGGCTACACCTTC. Protein: CASSPAVTVNYGYTF.

V usage is TRBV29-1 and J usage is TRBJ1-2; TRBD1 agrees at 7 bases. CDR3 length equals 16 residues. Germline V gene sequence: CDR1 SQVTM, CDR2 ANQGSEA. Trimming at V came to 0 bases and at J to 5 bases, leaving 12 bases not matched to a gene. This CDR3 reads CSVEDRSGTARYGYTF. The CDR3 nucleotides read TGCAGCGTTGAAGATCGAAGCGGGACAGCCCGTTATGGCTACACCTTC.

This clonotype was observed at least ten times. V is TRBV4-2 and J is TRBJ2-5; D perhaps matches TRBD1 (7 bases). Germline assignment: CDR1 LGHNA and CDR2 YNFKEQ. This CDR3 contains 14 residues. The V gene lost 1 base and the J gene lost 5 bases, with 11 bases spanning the gap. The CDR3 here is CASSQGRGRETQYF. The CDR3 nucleotides read TGTGCCAGCAGCCAAGGCAGGGGGAGGGAGACCCAGTACTTC.

The chain carries TRBV3-1 and TRBJ1-6; D unresolved. The V and J ends lost 4 bases and 7 bases respectively, with 5 bases between them. Germline V lookup: CDR1 LGHDT, CDR2 YNNKEL (reference sequence). CDR3 length: 12 amino acids. The chain's CDR3 is CASSRKNSPLHF. DNA of the CDR3: TGTGCCAGCAGCCGGAAGAATTCACCCCTCCACTTT. The full variable domain, its missing parts supplied by reference TRBV3-1 and TRBJ1-6, is DTAVSQTPKYLVTQMGNDKSIKCEQNLGHDTMYWYKQDSKKFLKIMFSYNNKELIINETVPNRFSPKSPDKAHLNLHINSLELGDSAVYFCASSRKNSPLHFGNGTRLTVT.

Only a few counts were recorded for this clonotype. The V call is TRBV12-3 or TRBV12-4, the J call TRBJ2-5, with D tentatively TRBD2 (5 bases). Trimming removed 0 bases from V and 2 bases from J, with 7 bases in between. The CDR3 extends over 14 amino acids. CDR3 amino acids: CASSLATRQETQYF. The CDR3 bases are TGTGCCAGCAGTTTAGCTACTAGACAAGAGACCCAGTACTTC.